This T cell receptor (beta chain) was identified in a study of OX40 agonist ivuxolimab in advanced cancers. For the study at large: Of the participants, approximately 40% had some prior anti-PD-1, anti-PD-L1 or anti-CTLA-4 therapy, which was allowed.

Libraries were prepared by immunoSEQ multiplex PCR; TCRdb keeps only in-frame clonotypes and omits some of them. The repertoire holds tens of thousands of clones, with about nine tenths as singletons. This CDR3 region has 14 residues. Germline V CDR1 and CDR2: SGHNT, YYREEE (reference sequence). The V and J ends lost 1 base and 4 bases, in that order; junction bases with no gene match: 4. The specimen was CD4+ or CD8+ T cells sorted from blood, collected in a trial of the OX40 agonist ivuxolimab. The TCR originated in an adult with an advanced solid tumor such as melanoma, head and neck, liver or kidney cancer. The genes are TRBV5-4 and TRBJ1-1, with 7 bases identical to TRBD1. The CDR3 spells CASSLQGDGTEAFF. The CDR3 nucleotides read TGTGCCAGCAGCTTGCAGGGGGACGGCACTGAAGCTTTCTTT.